The T cell receptor (beta chain) under discussion was sequenced for a study of regulatory T cells in long-lasting Graves disease. Arm-PCR with iRepertoire HTBI primers amplified the CDR3 regions for these TCR beta libraries. One entry per CDR3 protein results from TCRdb running MiXCR on the multiplex PCR reads. Seen here are roughly 560,000 distinct CDR3 sequences, about 11% observed once, and the top ten hold almost 9%. The V gene's germline CDR1 is SGHRS and CDR2 YFSETQ. The CDR3 has 14 amino acids. The germline V and J ends were trimmed by 0 bases and 4 bases, with 10 bases remaining between them. The time point is: newly diagnosed GD, antithyroid drugs for less than 3 months. Researchers made the TCR library from RNA that was extracted from PBMCs. These data also featured in a second study, about T cells in Graves' hyperthyroidism and ophthalmopathy. That paper adds: Appearing also in blood were most of the thyroid clonotypes expanded above 0.001.

This TCR was sampled from a woman aged 25 to 39 with Graves disease. The sequencing used peripheral blood mononuclear cells (PBMCs), collected at new diagnosis, from a patient treated with antithyroid drugs. This chain links TRBV5-1 with TRBJ1-2; D not certain. This CDR3 is CASSLADSGYGYTF. CDR3 nucleotides: TGCGCCAGCAGCTTGGCCGACTCAGGCTATGGCTACACCTTC.